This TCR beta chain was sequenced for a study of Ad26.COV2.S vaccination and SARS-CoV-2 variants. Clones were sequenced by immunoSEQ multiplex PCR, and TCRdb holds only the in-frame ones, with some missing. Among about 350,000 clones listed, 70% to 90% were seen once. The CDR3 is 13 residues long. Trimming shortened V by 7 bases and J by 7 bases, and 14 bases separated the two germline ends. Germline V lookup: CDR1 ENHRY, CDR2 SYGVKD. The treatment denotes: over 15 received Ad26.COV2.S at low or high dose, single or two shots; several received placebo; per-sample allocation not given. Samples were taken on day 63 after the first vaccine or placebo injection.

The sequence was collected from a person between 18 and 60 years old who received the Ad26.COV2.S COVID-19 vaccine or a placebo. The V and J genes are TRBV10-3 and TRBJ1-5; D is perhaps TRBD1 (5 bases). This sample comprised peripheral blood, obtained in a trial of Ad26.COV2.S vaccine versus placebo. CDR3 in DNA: TGTGCCATCACCCCGGGGGTGGAGCAGCCCCAGCATTTT. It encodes CAITPGVEQPQHF.